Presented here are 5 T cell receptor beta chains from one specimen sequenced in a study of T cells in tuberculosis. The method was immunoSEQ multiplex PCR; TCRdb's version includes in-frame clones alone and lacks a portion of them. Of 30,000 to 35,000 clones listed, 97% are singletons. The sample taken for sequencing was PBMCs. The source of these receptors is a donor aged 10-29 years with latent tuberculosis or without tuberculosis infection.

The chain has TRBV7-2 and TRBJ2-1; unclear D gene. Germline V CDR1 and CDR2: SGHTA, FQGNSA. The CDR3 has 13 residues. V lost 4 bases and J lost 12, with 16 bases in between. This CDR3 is CASSSTTNYGQFF. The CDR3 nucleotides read TGTGCCAGCAGCTCCACCACCAACTACGGGCAGTTCTTC.

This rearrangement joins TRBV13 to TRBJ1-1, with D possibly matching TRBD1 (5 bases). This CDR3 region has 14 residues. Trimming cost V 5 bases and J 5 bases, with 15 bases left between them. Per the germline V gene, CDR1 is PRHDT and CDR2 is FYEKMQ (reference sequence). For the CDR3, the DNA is TGTGCCAGCAGCCCCCCCAGGGAATGGACTGAAGCTTTCTTT. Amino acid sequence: CASSPPREWTEAFF.

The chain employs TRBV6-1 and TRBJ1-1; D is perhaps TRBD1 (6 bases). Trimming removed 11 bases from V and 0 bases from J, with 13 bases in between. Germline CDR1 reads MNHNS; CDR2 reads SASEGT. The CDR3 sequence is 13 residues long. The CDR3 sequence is CAGKGQLNTEAFF. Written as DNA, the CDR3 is TGTGCCGGAAAAGGACAGCTGAACACTGAAGCTTTCTTT.

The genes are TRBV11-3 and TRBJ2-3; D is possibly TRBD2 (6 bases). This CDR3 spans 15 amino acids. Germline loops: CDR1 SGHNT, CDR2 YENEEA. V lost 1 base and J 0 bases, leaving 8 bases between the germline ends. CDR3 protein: CASSLAGSSTDTQYF. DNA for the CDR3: TGTGCCAGCAGCTTAGCCGGGAGTAGCACAGATACGCAGTATTTT. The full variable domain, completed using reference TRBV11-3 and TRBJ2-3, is EAGVVQSPRYKIIEKKQPVAFWCNPISGHNTLYWYLQNLGQGPELLIRYENEEAVDDSQLPKDRFSAERLKGVDSTLKIQPAELGDSAVYLCASSLAGSSTDTQYFGPGTRLTVL.

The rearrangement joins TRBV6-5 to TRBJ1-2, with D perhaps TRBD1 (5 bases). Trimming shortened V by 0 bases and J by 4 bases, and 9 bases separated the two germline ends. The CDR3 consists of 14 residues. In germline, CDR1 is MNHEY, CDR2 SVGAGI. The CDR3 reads CASSYSPGLYGYTF. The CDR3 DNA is TGTGCCAGCAGTTACTCCCCAGGGCTCTATGGCTACACCTTC.